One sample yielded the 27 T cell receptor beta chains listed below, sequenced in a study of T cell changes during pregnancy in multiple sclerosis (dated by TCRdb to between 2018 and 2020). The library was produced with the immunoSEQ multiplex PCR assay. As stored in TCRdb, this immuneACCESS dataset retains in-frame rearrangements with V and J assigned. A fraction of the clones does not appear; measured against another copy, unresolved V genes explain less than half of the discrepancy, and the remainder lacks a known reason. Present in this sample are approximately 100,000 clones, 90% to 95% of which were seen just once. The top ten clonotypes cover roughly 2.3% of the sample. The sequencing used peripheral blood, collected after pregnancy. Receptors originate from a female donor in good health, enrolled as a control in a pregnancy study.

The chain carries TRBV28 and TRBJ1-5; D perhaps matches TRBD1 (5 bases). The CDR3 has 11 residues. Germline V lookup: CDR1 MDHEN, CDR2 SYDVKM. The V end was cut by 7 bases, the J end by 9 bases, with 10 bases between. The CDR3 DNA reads TGTGCCAGCACCGAAAGGGGGCCCCAGCATTTT. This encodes CASTERGPQHF.

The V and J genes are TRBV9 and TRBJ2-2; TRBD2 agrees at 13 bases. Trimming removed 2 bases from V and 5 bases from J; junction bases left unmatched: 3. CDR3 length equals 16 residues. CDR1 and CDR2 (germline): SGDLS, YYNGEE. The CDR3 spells CASSVLTSGGTGELFF. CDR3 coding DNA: TGTGCCAGCAGCGTCCTGACTAGCGGGGGGACCGGGGAGCTGTTTTTT.

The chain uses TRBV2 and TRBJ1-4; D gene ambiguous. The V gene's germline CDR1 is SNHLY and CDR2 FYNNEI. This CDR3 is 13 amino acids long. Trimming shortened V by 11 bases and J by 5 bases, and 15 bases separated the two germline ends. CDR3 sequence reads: CAGRYGLNEKLFF. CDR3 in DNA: TGTGCCGGACGTTACGGACTCAATGAAAAACTGTTTTTT. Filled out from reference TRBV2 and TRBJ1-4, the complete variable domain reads EPEVTQTPSHQVTQMGQEVILRCVPISNHLYFYWYRQILGQKVEFLVSFYNNEISEKSEIFDDQFSVERPDGSNFTLKIRSTKLEDSAMYFCAGRYGLNEKLFFGSGTQLSVL.

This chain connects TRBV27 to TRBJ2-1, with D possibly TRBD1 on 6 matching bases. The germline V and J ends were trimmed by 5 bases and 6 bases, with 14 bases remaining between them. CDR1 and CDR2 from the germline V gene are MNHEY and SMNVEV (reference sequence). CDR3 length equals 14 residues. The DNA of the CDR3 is TGTGCCAGCAGTATACAGGGTCCCCCCAATGAGCAGTTCTTC. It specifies CASSIQGPPNEQFF.

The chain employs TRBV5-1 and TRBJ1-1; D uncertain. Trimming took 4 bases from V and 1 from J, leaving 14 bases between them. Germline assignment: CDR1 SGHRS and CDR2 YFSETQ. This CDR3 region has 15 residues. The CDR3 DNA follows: TGCGCCAGCAGCCTTTTGCCAGATTCGAACACTGAAGCTTTCTTT. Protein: CASSLLPDSNTEAFF.

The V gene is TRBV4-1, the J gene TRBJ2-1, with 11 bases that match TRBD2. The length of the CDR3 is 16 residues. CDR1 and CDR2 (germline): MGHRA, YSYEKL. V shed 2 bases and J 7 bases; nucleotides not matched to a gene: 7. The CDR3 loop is CASSQLSSGGRNEQFF. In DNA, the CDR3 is TGCGCCAGCAGCCAACTATCTAGCGGGGGGAGGAATGAGCAGTTCTTC.

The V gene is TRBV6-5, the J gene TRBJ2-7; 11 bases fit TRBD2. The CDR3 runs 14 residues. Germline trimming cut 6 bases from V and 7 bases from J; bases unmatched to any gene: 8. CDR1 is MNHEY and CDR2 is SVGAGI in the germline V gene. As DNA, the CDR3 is TGTGCCAGCAGCTTTAGCGGGAGGGCGGGTGAGCAGTACTTC. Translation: CASSFSGRAGEQYF.

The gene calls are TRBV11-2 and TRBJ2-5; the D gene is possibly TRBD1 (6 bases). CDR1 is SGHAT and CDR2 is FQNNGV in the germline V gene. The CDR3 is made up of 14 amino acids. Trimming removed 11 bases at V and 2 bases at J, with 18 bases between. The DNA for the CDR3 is TGTGCCTCGAGCCCGCAGGGGCTACAAGAGACCCAGTACTTC. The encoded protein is CASSPQGLQETQYF.

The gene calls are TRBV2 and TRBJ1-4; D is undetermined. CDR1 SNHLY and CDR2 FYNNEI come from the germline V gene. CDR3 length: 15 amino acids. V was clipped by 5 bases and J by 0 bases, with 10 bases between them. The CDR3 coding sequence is TGTGCCAGCAGTCGTAATACTGCAACTAATGAAAAACTGTTTTTT. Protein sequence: CASSRNTATNEKLFF.

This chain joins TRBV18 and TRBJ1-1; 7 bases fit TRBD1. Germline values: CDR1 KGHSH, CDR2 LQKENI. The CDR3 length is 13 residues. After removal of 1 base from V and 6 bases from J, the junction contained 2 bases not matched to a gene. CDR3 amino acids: CASSPQGAAEAFF. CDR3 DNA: TGTGCCAGCTCACCACAGGGGGCGGCTGAAGCTTTCTTT.

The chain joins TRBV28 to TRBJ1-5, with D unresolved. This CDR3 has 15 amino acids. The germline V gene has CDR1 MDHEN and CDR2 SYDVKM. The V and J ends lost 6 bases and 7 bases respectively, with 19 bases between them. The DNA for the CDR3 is TGTGCCAGCAGCCCGGGATTGATCCTGGAGCAGCCCCAGCATTTT. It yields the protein CASSPGLILEQPQHF.

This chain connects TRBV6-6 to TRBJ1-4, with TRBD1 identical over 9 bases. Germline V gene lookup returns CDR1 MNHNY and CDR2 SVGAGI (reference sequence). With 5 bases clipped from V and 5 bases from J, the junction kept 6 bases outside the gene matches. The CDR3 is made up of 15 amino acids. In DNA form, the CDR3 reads TGTGCCAGCAGTGACCCCGGGACAGGGAATGAAAAACTGTTTTTT. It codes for CASSDPGTGNEKLFF.

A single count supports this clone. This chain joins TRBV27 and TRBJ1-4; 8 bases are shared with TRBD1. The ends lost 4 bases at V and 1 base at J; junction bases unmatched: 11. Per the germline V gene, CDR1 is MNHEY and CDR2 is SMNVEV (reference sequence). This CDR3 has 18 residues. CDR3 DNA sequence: TGTGCCAGCAGTTCCGGACAGGGTACGGGGGGAACTAATGAAAAACTGTTTTTT. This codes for CASSSGQGTGGTNEKLFF.

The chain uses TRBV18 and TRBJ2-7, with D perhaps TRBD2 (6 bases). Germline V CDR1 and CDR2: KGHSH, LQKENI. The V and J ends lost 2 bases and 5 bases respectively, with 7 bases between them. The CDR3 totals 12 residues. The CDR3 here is CASSPAGHEQYF. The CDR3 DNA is TGTGCCAGCTCACCAGCGGGACACGAGCAGTACTTC.

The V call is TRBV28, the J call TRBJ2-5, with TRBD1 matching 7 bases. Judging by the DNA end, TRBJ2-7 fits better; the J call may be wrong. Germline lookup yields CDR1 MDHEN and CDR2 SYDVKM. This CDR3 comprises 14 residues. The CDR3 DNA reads TGTGCCAGCAGTGCAGACAGGGACCTCTACGAGCAGTACTTC. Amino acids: CASSADRDLYEQYF.

The CDR3 DNA is TGTGCCAGCAGTGCTTGGGACAGGGGGTGGAATGAGCAGTTCTTC. This sequence encodes CASSAWDRGWNEQFF. The V gene is TRBV6-4, the J gene TRBJ2-1, with 11 bases identical to TRBD1. The V segment lost 4 bases and the J segment 7 bases; nucleotides outside the gene matches: 6. CDR3 length equals 15 residues. The germline V gene has CDR1 MRHNA and CDR2 SNTAGT.

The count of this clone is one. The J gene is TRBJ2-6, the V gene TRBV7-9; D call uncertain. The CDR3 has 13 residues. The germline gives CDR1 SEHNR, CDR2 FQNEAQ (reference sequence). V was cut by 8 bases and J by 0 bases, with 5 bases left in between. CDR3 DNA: TGTGCCAGCGCTACCTCTGGGGCCAACGTCCTGACTTTC. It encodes CASATSGANVLTF.

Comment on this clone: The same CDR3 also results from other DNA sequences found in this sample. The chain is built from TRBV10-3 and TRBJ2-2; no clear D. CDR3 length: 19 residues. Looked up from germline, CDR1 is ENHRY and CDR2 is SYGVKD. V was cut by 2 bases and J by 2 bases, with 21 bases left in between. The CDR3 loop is CAISESLSQDFINTGELFF. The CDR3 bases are TGTGCCATCAGTGAGAGTCTTTCCCAAGACTTTATTAACACCGGGGAGCTGTTTTTT.

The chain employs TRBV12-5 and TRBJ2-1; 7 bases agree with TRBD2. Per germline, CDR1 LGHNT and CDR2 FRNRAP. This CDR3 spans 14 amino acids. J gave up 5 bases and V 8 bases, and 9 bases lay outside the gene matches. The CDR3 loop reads CASTREVFDNEQFF. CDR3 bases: TGTGCTAGTACCCGGGAGGTTTTTGACAATGAGCAGTTCTTC. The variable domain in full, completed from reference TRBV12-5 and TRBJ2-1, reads DARVTQTPRHKVTEMGQEVTMRCQPILGHNTVFWYRQTMMQGLELLAYFRNRAPLDDSGMPKDRFSAEMPDATLATLKIQPSEPRDSAVYFCASTREVFDNEQFFGPGTRLTVL.

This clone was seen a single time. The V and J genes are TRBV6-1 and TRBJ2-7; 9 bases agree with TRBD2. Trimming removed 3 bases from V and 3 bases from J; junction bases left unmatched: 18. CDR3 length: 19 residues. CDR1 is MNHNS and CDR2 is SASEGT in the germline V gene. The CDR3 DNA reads TGTGCCAGCAGTGAGGAGAATAGCGGGAGATTTGGTGCGGACTACGAGCAGTACTTC. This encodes CASSEENSGRFGADYEQYF.

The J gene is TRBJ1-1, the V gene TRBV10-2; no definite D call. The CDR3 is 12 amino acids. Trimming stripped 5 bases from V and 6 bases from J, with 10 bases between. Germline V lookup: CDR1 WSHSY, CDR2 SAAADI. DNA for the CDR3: TGCGCCAGCAGTCCCGCCAGGTCTGAAGCTTTCTTT. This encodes CASSPARSEAFF.

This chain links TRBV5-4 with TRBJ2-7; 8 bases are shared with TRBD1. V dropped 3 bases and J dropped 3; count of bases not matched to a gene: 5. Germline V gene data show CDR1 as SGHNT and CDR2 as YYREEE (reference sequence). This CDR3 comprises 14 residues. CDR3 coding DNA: TGTGCCAGCAGCTCAGGGGGCGAGGGCTACGAGCAGTACTTC. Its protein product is CASSSGGEGYEQYF.

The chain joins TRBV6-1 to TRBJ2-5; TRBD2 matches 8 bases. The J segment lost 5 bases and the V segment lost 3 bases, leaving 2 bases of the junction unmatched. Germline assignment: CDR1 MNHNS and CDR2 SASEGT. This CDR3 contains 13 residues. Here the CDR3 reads CASSEGLGETQYF. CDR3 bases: TGTGCCAGCAGTGAGGGACTAGGGGAGACCCAGTACTTC.

Written as DNA, the CDR3 is TGTGCCAGCAGCTCACTAGCGCGATGGACCACCGGGGAGCTGTTTTTT. Translated: CASSSLARWTTGELFF. The chain carries TRBV7-2 and TRBJ2-2; TRBD2 aligns across 7 bases. Germline V CDR1 and CDR2: SGHTA, FQGNSA. Trimming took 4 bases from V and 4 from J; bases not matched to a gene: 9. The CDR3 totals 16 residues.

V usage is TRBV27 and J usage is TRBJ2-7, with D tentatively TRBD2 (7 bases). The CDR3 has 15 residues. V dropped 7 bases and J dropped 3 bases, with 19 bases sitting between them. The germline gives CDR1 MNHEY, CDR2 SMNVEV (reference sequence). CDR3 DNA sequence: TGTGCCAGCACCGACTTAGGGGGGGCCTTCTACGAGCAGTACTTC. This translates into CASTDLGGAFYEQYF.

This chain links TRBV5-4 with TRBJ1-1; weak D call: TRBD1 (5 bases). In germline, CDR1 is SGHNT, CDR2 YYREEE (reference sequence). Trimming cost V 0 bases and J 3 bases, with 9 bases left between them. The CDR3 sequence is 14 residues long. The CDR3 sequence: CASSLGGADTEAFF. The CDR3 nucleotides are TGTGCCAGCAGCTTGGGGGGCGCGGACACTGAAGCTTTCTTT.

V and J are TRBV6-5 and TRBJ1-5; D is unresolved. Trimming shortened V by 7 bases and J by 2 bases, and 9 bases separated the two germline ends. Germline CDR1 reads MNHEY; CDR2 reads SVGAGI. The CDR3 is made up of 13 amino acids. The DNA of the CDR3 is TGTGCCAGCAACCGGGAACGCAATCAGCCCCAGCATTTT. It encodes CASNRERNQPQHF.